Listed below are T cell receptor beta chains from one sample, sequenced in a study of vaccination effects on CD4 cells after COVID-19. Sequenced by immunoSEQ multiplex PCR; TCRdb stores in-frame clones only, minus some. Of around 63,000 clones listed, over 70% were seen once; the top ten hold 3.5% to 4.5%. No antigen has been identified for these receptors. This specimen was CD4+ T cells from PBMCs cultured with HCoV-OC43 spike peptides, taken before COVID-19 vaccination. The receptors derive from a human donor who received a COVID-19 vaccine. The CDR3 runs from the conserved cysteine through the conserved F or W. Fields, in order: J gene, V gene, clone size, D gene, CDR3 DNA, CDR3 protein. The D gene is left open where the match is weak. Part of the rows lack a size; the others show once, few, many or a class for expanded clones.

J: TRBJ1-2
V: TRBV19
size: .
D: TRBD1
DNA: TGTGCCAGTAGTATAGGGTACCGGGACAGGGAACTTAATGGCTACACCTTC
CDR3: CASSIGYRDRELNGYTF

J: TRBJ1-1
V: TRBV10-1
size: few
D: TRBD1
DNA: TGCGCCAGCAGTGACCCAGCGGACAGGAGGAACACTGAAGCTTTCTTT
CDR3: CASSDPADRRNTEAFF

J: TRBJ1-1
V: TRBV6-1
size: .
D: .
DNA: TGTGCCAGCAGTGAAGCCGGGACGTACACTGAAGCTTTCTTT
CDR3: CASSEAGTYTEAFF

J: TRBJ2-2
V: TRBV7-2
size: .
D: .
DNA: TGTGCCAGCAGCTTAGCGACAGGCTGGTTGGGCGGGGAGCTGTTTTTT
CDR3: CASSLATGWLGGELFF

J: TRBJ2-1
V: TRBV30
size: .
D: TRBD2
DNA: TGTGCCTGGAGTGCCTTCAGCGGGGGGATTCTCAATGAGCAGTTCTTC
CDR3: CAWSAFSGGILNEQFF

J: TRBJ2-5
V: TRBV6-5
size: once
D: .
DNA: TGTGCCAGCAGTTACGGGGGCGAGACCCAGTACTTC
CDR3: CASSYGGETQYF

J: TRBJ1-5
V: TRBV7-2
size: .
D: TRBD1
DNA: TGTGCCAGCAGCATAGGGACAGTACCAAATCAGCCCCAGCATTTT
CDR3: CASSIGTVPNQPQHF

J: TRBJ1-4
V: TRBV6-2/TRBV6-3
size: .
D: TRBD1
DNA: TGTGCCAGCAGTTCAGGGGGGACTAATGAAAAACTGTTTTTT
CDR3: CASSSGGTNEKLFF

J: TRBJ1-4
V: TRBV18
size: .
D: .
DNA: TGTGCCAGCTCACCGGATAATGGTTGGGCTAATGAAAAACTGTTTTTT
CDR3: CASSPDNGWANEKLFF

J: TRBJ2-2
V: TRBV24-1
size: once
D: .
DNA: TGTGCCACCAGTGACCCGGGACTGAAAGAACTCGCGAACACCGGGGAGCTGTTTTTT
CDR3: CATSDPGLKELANTGELFF

J: TRBJ1-5
V: TRBV6-5
size: .
D: .
DNA: TGTGCCAGCAGTTACTCTAAGCATCAGCCCCAGCATTTT
CDR3: CASSYSKHQPQHF

J: TRBJ1-4
V: TRBV6-5
size: .
D: TRBD1
DNA: TGTGCCAGCAGTTACGACTCCGGGACAGGGGAAAAACTGTTTTTT
CDR3: CASSYDSGTGEKLFF

J: TRBJ2-5
V: TRBV3-1/TRBV3-2
size: once
D: TRBD2
DNA: TGTGCCAGCAGCCAAGGGAGCGGGGGGGGGCAAGAGACCCAGTACTTC
CDR3: CASSQGSGGGQETQYF

J: TRBJ2-3
V: TRBV4-1
size: .
D: TRBD1
DNA: TGCGCCAGCAGCCAGGGAACGGACAGGGGGCGATATACGCAGTATTTT
CDR3: CASSQGTDRGRYTQYF

J: TRBJ2-2
V: TRBV5-1
size: few
D: .
DNA: TGCGCCAGCAGCTTACAAATGCGCACCGGGGAGCTGTTTTTT
CDR3: CASSLQMRTGELFF

J: TRBJ1-2
V: TRBV28
size: few
D: .
DNA: TGTGCCAGCCTTATGCCAGGGAGCACTAACTATGGCTACACCTTC
CDR3: CASLMPGSTNYGYTF

J: TRBJ2-2
V: TRBV5-1
size: few
D: .
DNA: TGCGCCAGCAGTTTTAGTCGGACCGGGGAGCTGTTTTTT
CDR3: CASSFSRTGELFF

J: TRBJ1-6
V: TRBV10-2
size: once
D: .
DNA: TGCGCCAGCAGAGAAGCCTTTGTCGCGGGTTCACCCCTCCACTTT
CDR3: CASREAFVAGSPLHF

J: TRBJ1-2
V: TRBV3-1/TRBV3-2
size: few
D: .
DNA: TGTGCCAGCAGCCAATTACTCCTAGGAGATGGCTACACCTTC
CDR3: CASSQLLLGDGYTF

J: TRBJ1-5
V: TRBV24-1
size: .
D: .
DNA: TGTGCCACCAGTGACTCATACACAGGGTCCTATCAGCCCCAGCATTTT
CDR3: CATSDSYTGSYQPQHF

J: TRBJ2-1
V: TRBV5-8
size: .
D: TRBD1
DNA: TGTGCCAGCAGGAACTACCGGGACAGGGGTGTCGATGAGCAGTTCTTC
CDR3: CASRNYRDRGVDEQFF

J: TRBJ2-2
V: TRBV7-6
size: .
D: .
DNA: TGTGCCAGCAGCTCCAAGGCAAACCTGAACACCGGGGAGCTGTTTTTT
CDR3: CASSSKANLNTGELFF

J: TRBJ1-2
V: TRBV24-1
size: .
D: .
DNA: TGTGCCACCAGTGAAGGGGCCCTGCGTTCGGGCGGCTACACCTTC
CDR3: CATSEGALRSGGYTF

J: TRBJ1-1
V: TRBV6-5
size: few
D: .
DNA: TGTGCCAGCAGTTCGACTAAGAACACTGAAGCTTTCTTT
CDR3: CASSSTKNTEAFF

J: TRBJ1-1
V: TRBV5-4
size: .
D: .
DNA: TGTGCCAGCAGCTTCTACAGTAACACTGAAGCTTTCTTT
CDR3: CASSFYSNTEAFF

J: TRBJ1-2
V: TRBV19
size: few
D: TRBD1
DNA: TGTGCCAGTAAAGATCGGGACAGAGCCCTCGGCTACACCTTC
CDR3: CASKDRDRALGYTF

J: TRBJ1-1
V: TRBV5-8
size: .
D: .
DNA: TGTGCCAGCCCTGGAGATGGGACAATGAACACTGAAGCTTTCTTT
CDR3: CASPGDGTMNTEAFF

J: TRBJ2-3
V: TRBV2
size: .
D: .
DNA: TGTGCCAGCAGTGCGTTGAGCGGTGGGACAGATACGCAGTATTTT
CDR3: CASSALSGGTDTQYF

J: TRBJ1-5
V: TRBV27
size: .
D: .
DNA: TGTGCCAGCAGTTTCTTTTCCGGCCCCAGTCAGCCCCAGCATTTT
CDR3: CASSFFSGPSQPQHF

J: TRBJ1-5
V: TRBV6-5
size: .
D: .
DNA: TGTGCCAGCAGCCGGGGAGATAGTAATCAGCCCCAGCATTTT
CDR3: CASSRGDSNQPQHF

J: TRBJ2-4
V: TRBV24-1
size: .
D: .
DNA: TGTGCCACCAGTGATCCCCGGGGGGCCAAAAACATTCAGTACTTC
CDR3: CATSDPRGAKNIQYF

J: TRBJ2-2
V: TRBV18
size: .
D: TRBD2
DNA: TGTGCCAGCTCACAGGGACTACCGAACACCGGGGAGCTGTTTTTT
CDR3: CASSQGLPNTGELFF

J: TRBJ1-3
V: TRBV11-2
size: .
D: .
DNA: TGTGCCAGCAGCCCTCTGACGGGGAGGAGGTCTGGAAACACCATATATTTT
CDR3: CASSPLTGRRSGNTIYF

J: TRBJ1-5
V: TRBV6-1
size: few
D: .
DNA: TGTGCCAGCAGTGAAGGGAGTTATAGCAATCAGCCCCAGCATTTT
CDR3: CASSEGSYSNQPQHF

J: TRBJ2-5
V: TRBV5-1
size: once
D: .
DNA: TGCGCCAGCAGCTGGGGGCCCGCGGAGACCCAGTACTTC
CDR3: CASSWGPAETQYF

J: TRBJ1-2
V: TRBV28
size: few
D: .
DNA: TGTGCCAGCAGTTCATTCCCCTTCGGCTACACCTTC
CDR3: CASSSFPFGYTF

J: TRBJ1-6
V: TRBV2
size: .
D: .
DNA: TGTGCCAGCAGTGGGAGTAATCTGGGGGCTTCACCCCTCCACTTT
CDR3: CASSGSNLGASPLHF

J: TRBJ1-2
V: TRBV9
size: .
D: TRBD1
DNA: TGTGCCAGCAGCGAACAGGGGCTGCATGGCTACACCTTC
CDR3: CASSEQGLHGYTF

J: TRBJ2-4
V: TRBV5-4
size: .
D: TRBD2
DNA: TGTGCCAGCACCTATAGCGGGGGGGCTTTGACCAACATTCAGTACTTC
CDR3: CASTYSGGALTNIQYF

J: TRBJ1-4
V: TRBV10-3
size: .
D: TRBD1
DNA: TGTGCCATCAGTGATCTCGACAGGGGGGAAAAACTGTTTTTT
CDR3: CAISDLDRGEKLFF

J: TRBJ1-1
V: TRBV28
size: .
D: .
DNA: TGTGCCAGCACCAAGGTTACTGAAGCTTTCTTT
CDR3: CASTKVTEAFF

J: TRBJ2-3
V: TRBV5-6
size: .
D: .
DNA: TGTGCCAGCAGCTTGGCAGGTCTTGCGACAGATACGCAGTATTTT
CDR3: CASSLAGLATDTQYF

J: TRBJ1-1
V: TRBV28
size: .
D: .
DNA: TGTGCCAGCAGTTCTAACACTGAAGCTTTCTTT
CDR3: CASSSNTEAFF

J: TRBJ2-5
V: TRBV30
size: .
D: .
DNA: TGTGCCTGGAGTGTACAGGGAGAGACCCAGTACTTC
CDR3: CAWSVQGETQYF

J: TRBJ2-1
V: TRBV7-2
size: .
D: .
DNA: TGTGCCAGCAGCTTTACCCCCGGGATGGGTGAGCAGTTCTTC
CDR3: CASSFTPGMGEQFF

J: TRBJ2-1
V: TRBV4-1
size: .
D: TRBD2
DNA: TGCGCCAGCAGCCAAGATCCCCCCAGCGGGGGAACCCACGAGCAGTTCTTC
CDR3: CASSQDPPSGGTHEQFF

J: TRBJ2-2
V: TRBV30
size: .
D: TRBD2
DNA: TGTGCCTGGAAGACTAGCGGGGGATATAACACCGGGGAGCTGTTTTTT
CDR3: CAWKTSGGYNTGELFF

J: TRBJ1-6
V: TRBV23-1
size: .
D: .
DNA: TGCGCCAGCAGTCAATCGAATTACTCCGGCACAGGGATAAATTCACCCCTCCACTTT
CDR3: CASSQSNYSGTGINSPLHF

J: TRBJ1-6
V: TRBV18
size: .
D: .
DNA: TGTGCCAGCTCACCATTAGGGGACTATAATTCACCCCTCCACTTT
CDR3: CASSPLGDYNSPLHF

J: TRBJ2-1
V: TRBV29-1
size: once
D: TRBD2
DNA: TGCAGCGTTGTGGTTAGCGGGGGGGCCTGGCATGAGCAGTTCTTC
CDR3: CSVVVSGGAWHEQFF

J: TRBJ2-1
V: TRBV5-1
size: .
D: TRBD2
DNA: TGCGCCAGCAGCTTAACTAGCGGGGGATATTACAATGAGCAGTTCTTC
CDR3: CASSLTSGGYYNEQFF

J: TRBJ2-1
V: TRBV18
size: .
D: .
DNA: TGTGCCAGCTCACCAAAGAGCTCCTACAATGAGCAGTTCTTC
CDR3: CASSPKSSYNEQFF